This T cell receptor (beta chain) was sequenced in a study of shared clonotypes between healthy human individuals. The assay was immunoSEQ multiplex PCR, and TCRdb's table has in-frame clones only and misses some. The data show millions of clones, about 92% seen once. Trimming pared 0 bases from V and 12 bases from J, leaving 12 bases between. CDR1 DFQATT and CDR2 SNEGSKA come from the germline V gene (reference sequence). The CDR3 runs 11 residues. The receptor was derived from a man aged 18 to 30 in good health. Some clones in this sample may be carry-over from other donors' samples. Source material: naive CD4+ T cells from PBMCs. Subset indicated: CD45RA+ positively selected. This chain connects TRBV20-1 to TRBJ2-7, with TRBD2 as a possible D gene (5 bases). In DNA, the CDR3 is TGCAGTGCTAGAGATCAACTAGTCCCGTACTTC. This encodes CSARDQLVPYF.